A selection of T cell receptor beta chains follows, all from one sample in a study of CD8 T cells in Susac syndrome. From the immunoSEQ multiplex PCR reads, TCRdb called clonotypes with MiXCR, one entry per CDR3 protein. Of some 110,000 distinct CDR3 sequences detected, 90% to 95% appear once; the ten largest clones hold under 0.095%. The source material was CD4+ T cells from PBMCs. These receptors were collected from a human donor with multiple sclerosis. CDR3s include the opening cysteine and the closing phenylalanine or tryptophan. A D gene is named only where the DNA matches it firmly. Clone size is shown for a subset of rows, as once, few, many or a class of expanded clone.

D gene	V gene	clone size	J gene	CDR3 DNA	CDR3 protein
TRBD2	TRBV3-1	-	TRBJ2-7	TGTGCCAGCAGCCAAGGTCTCGGACTAGCGAACTACGAGCAGTACTTC	CASSQGLGLANYEQYF
TRBD2	TRBV5-6	-	TRBJ2-5	TGTGCCAGCAGTGGGACTAGCGGGGGTCCGTACCAAGAGACCCAGTACTTC	CASSGTSGGPYQETQYF
-	TRBV20-1	-	TRBJ2-3	TGCAGTCAGGGGCGGGAGAGCACAGATACGCAGTATTTT	CSQGRESTDTQYF
-	TRBV30	-	TRBJ1-1	TGTGCCTGGAGTGTCAATTCGGACACTGAAGCTTTCTTT	CAWSVNSDTEAFF
-	TRBV29-1	-	TRBJ1-3	TGCAGCGCTGTGGAGAACTCTGGAAACACCATATATTTT	CSAVENSGNTIYF
-	TRBV9	-	TRBJ1-1	TGTGCCAGCAGCGTTAGAGTGAACACTGAAGCTTTCTTT	CASSVRVNTEAFF
TRBD2	TRBV5-1	-	TRBJ2-7	TGCGCCAGCAGGGCTAGCGGGGGTTACGAGCAGTACTTC	CASRASGGYEQYF
-	TRBV11-1	-	TRBJ2-5	TGTGCCAGCAGCTGGGCAGGAGGGGAGACCCAGTACTTC	CASSWAGGETQYF
TRBD2	TRBV12-3/TRBV12-4	once	TRBJ2-1	TGTGCCAGCAGTTCCGGGAACGGGGGGGGGTGGGATGAGCAGTTCTTC	CASSSGNGGGWDEQFF
-	TRBV28	-	TRBJ2-5	TGTGCCAGCAGAGTAACAGGAATCCAAGAGACCCAGTACTTC	CASRVTGIQETQYF
-	TRBV29-1	-	TRBJ1-1	TGCAGCGCCTTCTTGCGGGGTGGCCCAAGGAACACTGAAGCTTTCTTT	CSAFLRGGPRNTEAFF
TRBD2	TRBV29-1	-	TRBJ2-1	TGCAGCGGAAGCGGGGGCTTTTACAATGAGCAGTTCTTC	CSGSGGFYNEQFF
TRBD2	TRBV11-2	-	TRBJ2-1	TGTGCCAGCAGCTCAATAGCGGGGGGGCCCCATGAGCAGTTCTTC	CASSSIAGGPHEQFF
TRBD1	TRBV12-5	-	TRBJ2-2	TGTGCTAGTGCCTTAACAGGGGGCCACACCGGGGAGCTGTTTTTT	CASALTGGHTGELFF
-	TRBV30	-	TRBJ2-1	TGTGCCTGGAGCGCATCCGGGACACACTACGAGCAGTGCTTC	CAWSASGTHYEQCF
-	TRBV3-1	-	TRBJ1-5	TGTGCCAGCAGCGATTCCAGGGTTCAGCCCCAGCATTTT	CASSDSRVQPQHF
-	TRBV3-1	-	TRBJ2-5	TGTGCCAGCAGCCGGAACAGTGGAGGGGAGACCCAGTACTTC	CASSRNSGGETQYF
-	TRBV7-8	-	TRBJ2-3	TGTGCCAGCAGCTTTGGCGGGGGCACAGATACGCAGTATTTT	CASSFGGGTDTQYF
-	TRBV5-1	-	TRBJ2-3	TGCGCCAGCAGCCCGGGTCGAGGGACCGATACGCAGTATTTT	CASSPGRGTDTQYF
-	TRBV2	-	TRBJ2-6	TGTGCCAGCAGCGAACAGGGCACTGGGGCCAACGTCCTGACTTTC	CASSEQGTGANVLTF
-	TRBV7-2	-	TRBJ1-1	TGTGCCAGCAGCTTAGGGGCAGGGATGAACACTGAAGCTTTCTTT	CASSLGAGMNTEAFF
-	TRBV12-3/TRBV12-4	-	TRBJ1-5	TGTGCCAGCAGTTTAGGATTGGCACCCCAGCATTTT	CASSLGLAPQHF
-	TRBV5-4	-	TRBJ2-5	TGTGCCAGCAGCTTGGAACTAGGTTCGGAGACCCAGTACTTC	CASSLELGSETQYF
TRBD1	TRBV29-1	-	TRBJ1-2	TGCAGCGCCTTAGGCAGGGGGCGCGACTATGGCTACACCTTC	CSALGRGRDYGYTF
-	TRBV3-1	-	TRBJ1-4	TGTGCCAGCAGCCAAGATCGGCTCCTAGGTGGACAAAGCTTTCAGAATGAAAAACTGTTTTTT	CASSQDRLLGGQSFQNEKLFF
TRBD2	TRBV7-9	-	TRBJ2-1	TGTGCCAGCAGCCGGACTAGCGGGGCACACAATGAGCAGTTCTTC	CASSRTSGAHNEQFF
-	TRBV20-1	-	TRBJ2-1	TGCAGTGCTAGGTCACTAGCACATGAGCAGTTCTTC	CSARSLAHEQFF
-	TRBV7-7	-	TRBJ1-1	TGTGCTAGCAGCTTAGGTCGGCCGGGGGGAGCTTTCTTT	CASSLGRPGGAFF
-	TRBV5-1	few	TRBJ1-1	TGCGCCAGCAACCCAATCGGGTTGAACACTGAAGCTTTCTTT	CASNPIGLNTEAFF
-	TRBV6-5	-	TRBJ2-7	TGTGCCAGCAGTCCCTTTGGACAGCCCTCCTACGAGCAGTACTTC	CASSPFGQPSYEQYF
-	TRBV28	-	TRBJ1-6	TGTGCCAGCAGTTTCGAGAGCGTAAGGGCCCTCCACTTT	CASSFESVRALHF
TRBD1	TRBV14	-	TRBJ1-1	TGTGCCAGCAGCCACTTGGACAGGTCAGACACTGAAGCTTTCTTT	CASSHLDRSDTEAFF
TRBD1	TRBV12-3/TRBV12-4	once	TRBJ1-5	TGTGCCAGCGCGACAGGGCATAATCAGCCCCAGCATTTT	CASATGHNQPQHF
-	TRBV15	-	TRBJ1-1	TGTGCCACCACGGGCCCTGGACACACTGAAGCTTTCTTT	CATTGPGHTEAFF
-	TRBV12-3/TRBV12-4	-	TRBJ1-1	TGTGCCAGCAGTTTAAGCCAGGGCGGGCGCACTGAAGCTTTCTTT	CASSLSQGGRTEAFF
-	TRBV5-8	-	TRBJ1-5	TGTGCCAGCAGCTTCTATCCCACCGATCAGCCCCAGCATTTT	CASSFYPTDQPQHF
TRBD1	TRBV6-5	-	TRBJ2-5	TGTGCCAGCGGGGGGACAGGTCACCAAGAGACCCAGTACTTC	CASGGTGHQETQYF
-	TRBV29-1	few	TRBJ2-1	TGCAGCGTTGATGCCAGGGCGGGATACAATGAGCAGTTCTTC	CSVDARAGYNEQFF
TRBD1	TRBV20-1	-	TRBJ1-5	TGCAGTGCTAACCTCAGGGGGGTAGACCAGCCCCAGCATTTT	CSANLRGVDQPQHF
-	TRBV28	-	TRBJ2-5	TGTGCCAGCACCTACCCGGGGCTAGGGGAGACCCAGTACTTC	CASTYPGLGETQYF
TRBD1	TRBV5-1	-	TRBJ2-5	TGCGCCAGCAGCGTCCGACAGGGGGCCCTACAAGAGACCCAGTACTTC	CASSVRQGALQETQYF
-	TRBV12-5	-	TRBJ1-1	TGTGCTAGTGGTTTGGTCCCCGGAGGGACTGAAGCTTTCTTT	CASGLVPGGTEAFF
TRBD1	TRBV19	-	TRBJ2-2	TGTGCCAGTAGCTTGACAGGGGCCGGGGAGCTGTTTTTT	CASSLTGAGELFF
TRBD2	TRBV4-2	-	TRBJ2-1	TGTGCCAGCAGCCGGGGTAGCGGGGGGGACGATGAGCAGTTCTTC	CASSRGSGGDDEQFF
-	TRBV5-4	-	TRBJ1-1	TGTGCCAGCAGCTTGGGCGTGGTGAACACTGAAGCTTTCTTT	CASSLGVVNTEAFF
-	TRBV30	-	TRBJ1-2	TGTGCCTGGAGACCCCGTTGGGGCCAGTATAACACCTTC	CAWRPRWGQYNTF
-	TRBV5-5	-	TRBJ2-7	TGTGCCAGCAGTATGACTTCCTACGAGCAGTACTTC	CASSMTSYEQYF
-	TRBV6-5	-	TRBJ1-1	TGTGCCAGCAGCTACAGGGATCGCACTGAAGCTTTCTTT	CASSYRDRTEAFF
-	TRBV28	-	TRBJ1-2	TGTGCCAGCAGTTTAAACATTAACTATGGCTACACCTTC	CASSLNINYGYTF
-	TRBV5-1	-	TRBJ2-2	TGCGCCAGCAGCTTGGGCCAGGGAACCGGGGAGCTGTTTTTT	CASSLGQGTGELFF
TRBD1	TRBV7-9	-	TRBJ1-2	TGTGCCAGCAGCCGACAAGGACAGGGGGCGAAAGGCTACACCTTC	CASSRQGQGAKGYTF
-	TRBV19	-	TRBJ2-6	TGTGCCAGTAAGGCGGGGTCTGGGGCCAACGTCCTGACTTTC	CASKAGSGANVLTF
TRBD1	TRBV4-3	-	TRBJ2-5	TGCGCCAGCAGCCAAGATTCGGCAGGGGGCAGAGAGACCCAGTACTTC	CASSQDSAGGRETQYF